This T cell receptor (beta chain) was found in a study of T cell repertoires in cytomegalovirus infection. The wider study: CMV epitopes that were recently identified and HLA-C-restricted were used alongside well-studied HLA-B-restricted ones. An indication of both CMV infection and matching HLA type came from public TCR beta signatures.

V was pared by 5 bases and J by 4 bases, with 12 bases between. CDR1 is SEHNR, CDR2 FQNEAQ, per germline (reference sequence). This CDR3 has 14 amino acids. Remarks on this clonotype: Its antigen remains unidentified.

TCRdb ran MiXCR on the reads and lists one entry per CDR3 protein. The data show some 310,000 distinct CDR3 sequences, approximately 25% seen once. The rearrangement uses TRBV7-9 and TRBJ2-1, with D possibly TRBD2 on 5 matching bases. The input for sequencing was cultured PBMCs, taken from culture after CMV antigen stimulation. This TCR was sampled from a human donor in good health (CMV status not recorded). Some clones in this sample may be carry-over from other donors' samples. The CDR3 loop reads CASSRPGSYNEQFF. The DNA for the CDR3 is TGTGCCAGCAGCCGCCCGGGATCTTACAATGAGCAGTTCTTC.